A single sample is the source of the 30 T cell receptor beta chains below, sequenced in a study of memory B cells and T cells in multiple sclerosis. Which antigens these TCRs recognize remains unknown. After stimulus-free culture, autoproliferating CFSE-dim and non-proliferating CFSE-high T cells were sequenced separately. Cultures began with roughly 5x10^7 CFSE-labeled PBMCs, unstimulated for roughly seven days, with replicate wells pooled. Repertoires were generated with immunoSEQ multiplex PCR, while TCRdb's copy carries only in-frame clones and drops some. The sample shows 30,000 or so clones, approximately 85% of them seen only once. The sequenced material came from PBMCs from blood kept in culture. The source is a human donor with multiple sclerosis.

The chain carries TRBV9 and TRBJ2-7; D gene unclear. CDR3 length: 16 amino acids. Germline V gene lookup returns CDR1 SGDLS and CDR2 YYNGEE. V was shortened by 0 bases and J by 3 bases, with 16 bases between the two germline ends. The CDR3 sequence is CASSVDNTHLLYEQYF. DNA for the CDR3: TGTGCCAGCAGCGTAGATAATACCCACCTACTCTACGAGCAGTACTTC.

The CDR3 coding sequence is TGCAGCGTTAGGGGGACAGGGGGCTATGGCTACACCTTC. This translates into CSVRGTGGYGYTF. The chain uses TRBV29-1 and TRBJ1-2; 11 bases agree with TRBD1. The V gene end was trimmed by 5 bases and the J gene end by 4 bases; junction bases not matched to a gene: 3. Germline assignment: CDR1 SQVTM and CDR2 ANQGSEA. CDR3 size: 13 residues.

The J gene is TRBJ2-5, the V gene TRBV7-3; 7 positions agree with TRBD1. The J call may be mistaken, given a closer DNA end match to TRBJ2-7. CDR3 size: 13 residues. Germline V gives CDR1 SGHTA, CDR2 FQGTGA. The CDR3 DNA reads as TGTGCCAGCAGCCCTAGAGGACAGGTCGAGCAGTACTTC. Amino acids: CASSPRGQVEQYF.

The J gene is TRBJ1-2, the V gene TRBV5-1, with a weak D call TRBD1 (5 bases). CDR1 and CDR2 (germline): SGHRS, YFSETQ. Trimming left V 0 bases short and J 10 bases short, with 13 bases between. This CDR3 has 13 residues. The CDR3 coding sequence is TGCGCCAGCAGCTTGGGTCAGGGCCTTTCCTACACCTTC. Amino acids: CASSLGQGLSYTF.

The chain recombines TRBV13 with TRBJ2-7; unclear D gene. Between the trimmed V and J ends, which lost 5 bases and 0 bases, there was a span of 11 bases. Germline V gene sequence: CDR1 PRHDT, CDR2 FYEKMQ (reference sequence). The CDR3 is 14 amino acids. The CDR3 DNA sequence: TGTGCCAGCAGCCGACTCAGTAGCTCCTACGAGCAGTACTTC. It specifies CASSRLSSSYEQYF.

This clone appeared a few times. The chain joins TRBV19 to TRBJ1-1; D call uncertain. Germline V gene lookup returns CDR1 LNHDA and CDR2 SQIVND (reference sequence). This CDR3 spans 13 amino acids. The CDR3 is CAARNLAYTEAFF. The DNA for the CDR3 is TGTGCGGCGCGTAACCTGGCCTACACTGAAGCTTTCTTT.

The chain is built from TRBV9 and TRBJ2-5; 10 bases agree with TRBD1. CDR1 is SGDLS and CDR2 is YYNGEE in the germline V gene. The CDR3 is made up of 17 amino acids. V shed 3 bases, J shed 3 bases, and the junction held 11 bases outside the gene matches. The CDR3 spells CASSAIPGQGWEETQYF. In DNA, the CDR3 is TGTGCCAGCAGCGCGATACCGGGACAGGGGTGGGAAGAGACCCAGTACTTC.

The chain links TRBV4-1 to TRBJ2-3; D gene uncertain. V was trimmed by 6 bases and J by 5 bases, leaving 21 bases between them. Per the germline V gene, CDR1 is MGHRA and CDR2 is YSYEKL. The CDR3 sequence is 16 residues long. The CDR3 sequence is CASSPWEGPAVDTQYF. In DNA form, the CDR3 reads TGCGCCAGCAGTCCATGGGAAGGACCGGCCGTAGATACGCAGTATTTT.

The rearrangement uses TRBV11-3 and TRBJ2-1; the match to TRBD2 covers 11 bases. Germline-derived CDR1 and CDR2 are SGHNT and YENEEA. V was pared by 3 bases and J by 4 bases, with 5 bases of the junction left unmatched. The CDR3 contains 16 residues. This CDR3 reads CASSFSTSGSYNEQFF. In nucleotides, the CDR3 is TGTGCCAGCAGCTTCTCAACTAGCGGGAGTTACAATGAGCAGTTCTTC.

This chain links TRBV27 with TRBJ1-2; 9 bases agree with TRBD1. Germline CDR1 reads MNHEY; CDR2 reads SMNVEV (reference sequence). V gave up 5 bases and J gave up 8 bases; unmatched junction bases: 9. The CDR3 loop spans 14 amino acids. CDR3 protein: CASSPRGTGWGYTF. CDR3 nucleotide sequence: TGTGCCAGCAGTCCCCGAGGGACAGGGTGGGGCTACACCTTC.

The sample holds one count of this clone. The chain is built from TRBV27 and TRBJ1-6; 7 bases line up with TRBD1. This CDR3 has 13 amino acids. J gave up 4 bases and V 7 bases, and 1 base lay outside the gene matches. CDR1 is MNHEY, CDR2 SMNVEV, per germline (reference sequence). The CDR3 is CASNRGYNSPLHF. The CDR3 region has the DNA TGTGCCAGCAACAGGGGATATAATTCACCCCTCCACTTT.

By sample share, this clone is medium-sized. The chain joins TRBV7-9 to TRBJ2-2; D is undetermined. The V gene lost 3 bases and the J gene lost 3 bases, with 11 bases spanning the gap. The CDR3 is 15 amino acids. CDR1 is SEHNR and CDR2 is FQNEAQ in the germline V gene (reference sequence). DNA for the CDR3: TGTGCCAGCAGCTTGGGGATTACGGACACCGGGGAGCTGTTTTTT. Translating it yields CASSLGITDTGELFF.

The chain combines TRBV7-2 with TRBJ2-7, with TRBD2 matching over 8 bases. CDR1 and CDR2 from the germline V gene are SGHTA and FQGNSA. Losses at the gene ends were 2 bases for V and 4 bases for J; bases not matched to a gene: 4. CDR3 length: 14 residues. In nucleotides, the CDR3 is TGTGCCAGCAGCTTAAGACTAGCGTGGTACGAGCAGTACTTC. Protein sequence: CASSLRLAWYEQYF. Full variable domain (missing parts from reference TRBV7-2 and TRBJ2-7): GAGVSQSPSNKVTEKGKDVELRCDPISGHTALYWYRQSLGQGLEFLIYFQGNSAPDKSGLPSDRFSAERTGGSVSTLTIQRTQQEDSAVYLCASSLRLAWYEQYFGPGTRLTVT.

As DNA, the CDR3 is TGTGCCAGCAGTCCCGACAGGGCTTACAATGAGCAGTTCTTC. It translates to CASSPDRAYNEQFF. The rearrangement joins TRBV12-1 to TRBJ2-1; the DNA was not compared with TRBD1, the D call given in the table. TRBV12-1 is reported as a pseudogene. The CDR3 covers 14 residues.

V usage is TRBV19 and J usage is TRBJ2-2; D gene ambiguous. Trimming cost V 1 base and J 6 bases, with 9 bases left between them. The CDR3 is 14 amino acids. Germline lookup yields CDR1 LNHDA and CDR2 SQIVND (reference sequence). The CDR3: CASSIGPGPGELFF. CDR3 coding DNA: TGTGCCAGTAGTATAGGGCCCGGACCCGGGGAGCTGTTTTTT.

The chain carries TRBV29-1 and TRBJ2-4, with TRBD2 identical over 11 bases. The trim removed 4 bases at V and 0 bases at J, leaving 5 bases unmatched. This CDR3 has 16 residues. Germline lookup yields CDR1 SQVTM and CDR2 ANQGSEA. CDR3 nucleotide sequence: TGCAGCGTTGCGGGACTAGCGGAACTAGCCAAAAACATTCAGTACTTC. It specifies CSVAGLAELAKNIQYF.

This chain uses TRBV7-3 with TRBJ2-3; D call uncertain. This CDR3 contains 13 residues. Germline values: CDR1 SGHTA, CDR2 FQGTGA. V lost 2 bases and J lost 0, with 3 bases in between. The CDR3 DNA sequence: TGTGCCAGCAGCTTAGGGAGCACAGATACGCAGTATTTT. Translation: CASSLGSTDTQYF.

V usage is TRBV27 and J usage is TRBJ1-3; no clear D gene. Germline assignment: CDR1 MNHEY and CDR2 SMNVEV (reference sequence). V was shortened by 5 bases and J by 0 bases, with 14 bases between the two germline ends. This CDR3 has 16 amino acids. CDR3 sequence reads: CASSPWTGNSGNTIYF. CDR3 nucleotide sequence: TGTGCCAGCAGTCCTTGGACGGGAAACTCTGGAAACACCATATATTTT.

The chain joins TRBV5-1 to TRBJ2-7; 15 bases are shared with TRBD2. Trimming at V came to 4 bases and at J to 4 bases, leaving 3 bases not matched to a gene. Germline V lookup: CDR1 SGHRS, CDR2 YFSETQ. The CDR3 extends over 15 amino acids. In DNA, the CDR3 is TGCGCCAGCAGCCCAGGGACTAGCGGGAGGTACGAGCAGTACTTC. This sequence encodes CASSPGTSGRYEQYF. Using reference TRBV5-1 and TRBJ2-7 for the parts outside the CDR3, the full variable domain is KAGVTQTPRYLIKTRGQQVTLSCSPISGHRSVSWYQQTPGQGLQFLFEYFSETQRNKGNFPGRFSGRQFSNSRSEMNVSTLELGDSALYLCASSPGTSGRYEQYFGPGTRLTVT.

The CDR3 DNA reads TGTGCCAGCAGCTTAAATCCCCCCTTACAGGGTTTCTCTGGAAACACCATATATTTT. It codes for CASSLNPPLQGFSGNTIYF. The V gene is TRBV7-2, the J gene TRBJ1-3; a weak D match, TRBD1 (6 bases). The ends were cut back, 2 bases at V and 0 bases at J, with 20 bases in the middle. The CDR3 spans 19 residues. Germline V gene data show CDR1 as SGHTA and CDR2 as FQGNSA.

This clone has more than one count but fewer than ten. The chain has TRBV12-1 and TRBJ2-3; the DNA was not used to check the table's D call, TRBD2. TRBV12-1 is flagged as a pseudogene. The CDR3 is 13 amino acids. The CDR3 DNA is TGTGCCAGCTCCAAGAGAAGCACAGATACGCAGTATTTT. Protein sequence: CASSKRSTDTQYF.

The chain has TRBV19 and TRBJ1-1, with D maybe TRBD1 (5 bases). The ends were cut back, 6 bases at V and 11 bases at J, with 25 bases in the middle. In germline, CDR1 is LNHDA, CDR2 SQIVND (reference sequence). This CDR3 spans 15 amino acids. Here the CDR3 reads CASSHRAQDHAGAFF. The CDR3 nucleotides read TGTGCCAGTAGCCACCGGGCACAGGACCACGCTGGGGCTTTCTTT.

The table lists this clone with a few counts. The chain couples TRBV7-2 to TRBJ1-1, with unresolved D. This CDR3 is 14 amino acids long. CDR1 is SGHTA and CDR2 is FQGNSA in the germline V gene. V dropped 5 bases and J dropped 6 bases, with 16 bases sitting between them. As DNA, the CDR3 is TGTGCCAGCAGCACCCTACTCTTAGGTGCTGAAGCTTTCTTT. Residues: CASSTLLLGAEAFF.

Only one count was recorded for this clone. The chain is built from TRBV6-6 and TRBJ2-3; possibly TRBD2 for D (6 bases). V dropped 1 base and J dropped 4 bases, with 9 bases sitting between them. From germline, CDR1 is MNHNY and CDR2 SVGAGI (reference sequence). The CDR3 covers 14 residues. The DNA for the CDR3 is TGTGCCAGCAGTTACTATATAGCGGCAGATACGCAGTATTTT. It encodes CASSYYIAADTQYF.

This clone was observed once. The chain employs TRBV9 and TRBJ1-1; perhaps TRBD1 as D (5 bases). The V end was cut by 3 bases, the J end by 2 bases, with 14 bases between. The CDR3 length is 15 residues. CDR1 SGDLS and CDR2 YYNGEE come from the germline V gene. Here the CDR3 reads CASSANQGRNTEAFF. The CDR3 DNA sequence: TGTGCCAGCAGCGCGAATCAGGGTAGAAACACTGAAGCTTTCTTT. The whole variable domain, filled in from reference TRBV9 and TRBJ1-1, reads DSGVTQTPKHLITATGQRVTLRCSPRSGDLSVYWYQQSLDQGLQFLIQYYNGEERAKGNILERFSAQQFPDLHSELNLSSLELGDSALYFCASSANQGRNTEAFFGQGTRLTVV.

The V gene is TRBV6-1, the J gene TRBJ1-2, with D perhaps matching TRBD1 (5 bases). The CDR3 is 13 residues long. Germline values: CDR1 MNHNS, CDR2 SASEGT. V lost 10 bases and J lost 4, with 16 bases in between. CDR3 protein: CATRGTNLYGYTF. CDR3 sequence (DNA): TGTGCCACCCGGGGGACGAATCTCTATGGCTACACCTTC.

The rearrangement links TRBV27 to TRBJ2-2, with 16 bases lining up with TRBD2. This CDR3 spans 17 amino acids. V gave up 3 bases and J gave up 5 bases; unmatched junction bases: 3. CDR1 is MNHEY and CDR2 is SMNVEV in the germline V gene (reference sequence). The CDR3, as DNA: TGTGCCAGCAGTTTGGGGGGACTAGCGGGAGGGACCGGGGAGCTGTTTTTT. This gives the protein CASSLGGLAGGTGELFF.

The chain is built from TRBV6-5 and TRBJ2-1; possible D gene TRBD2, 6 bases. V shed 6 bases and J shed 6 bases, with 18 bases lying between them. The CDR3 has 15 amino acids. From germline, CDR1 is MNHEY and CDR2 SVGAGI. CDR3: CASSPLRGKGNEQFF. In nucleotides, the CDR3 is TGTGCCAGCAGCCCCCTTCGGGGGAAGGGCAATGAGCAGTTCTTC.

V usage is TRBV4-1 and J usage is TRBJ2-1; the match to TRBD2 covers 11 bases. V trimming: 0 bases; J trimming: 9 bases; junction bases outside the gene matches: 4. Germline V gives CDR1 MGHRA, CDR2 YSYEKL. The CDR3 loop spans 15 amino acids. CDR3 bases: TGCGCCAGCAGCCAAGAACTAGCGGGAGTAGCTGAGCAGTTCTTC. Residues: CASSQELAGVAEQFF.

The V and J genes are TRBV28 and TRBJ1-4, with 11 bases lining up with TRBD1. V was clipped by 5 bases and J by 10 bases; unmatched bases: 9. This CDR3 comprises 15 residues. Per germline, CDR1 MDHEN and CDR2 SYDVKM. This CDR3 reads CASSPPLGTGGKLFF. The CDR3 DNA reads TGTGCCAGCAGTCCCCCCCTAGGGACAGGGGGAAAACTGTTTTTT.